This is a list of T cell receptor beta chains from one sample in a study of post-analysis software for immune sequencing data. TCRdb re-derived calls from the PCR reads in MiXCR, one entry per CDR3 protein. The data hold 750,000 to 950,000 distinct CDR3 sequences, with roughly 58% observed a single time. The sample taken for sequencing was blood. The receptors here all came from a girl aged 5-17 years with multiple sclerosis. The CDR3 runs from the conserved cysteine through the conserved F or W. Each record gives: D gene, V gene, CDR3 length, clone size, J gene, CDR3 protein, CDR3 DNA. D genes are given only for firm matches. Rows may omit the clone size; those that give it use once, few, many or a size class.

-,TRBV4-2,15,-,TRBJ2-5,CASSPLWGAQETQYF,TGTGCCAGCAGCCCACTGTGGGGGGCCCAAGAGACCCAGTACTTC
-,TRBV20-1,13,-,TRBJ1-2,CSASQPANYGYTF,TGCAGTGCTAGTCAGCCAGCTAACTATGGCTACACCTTC
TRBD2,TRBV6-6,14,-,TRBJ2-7,CASRWLAGGDEQYF,TGTGCCAGCAGGTGGTTAGCGGGAGGGGACGAGCAGTACTTC
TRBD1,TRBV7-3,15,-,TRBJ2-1,CASSPYRGWDNEQFF,TGTGCCAGCAGCCCGTACAGGGGTTGGGACAATGAGCAGTTCTTC
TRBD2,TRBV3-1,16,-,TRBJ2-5,CASSQGATSGHGTQYF,TGTGCCAGCAGCCAAGGGGCGACTAGCGGTCATGGGACCCAGTACTTC
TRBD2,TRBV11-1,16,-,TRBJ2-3,CASSLGTSGGPDTQYF,TGTGCCAGCAGCTTGGGGACTAGCGGGGGGCCAGATACGCAGTATTTT
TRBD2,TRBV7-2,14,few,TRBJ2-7,CASSLGTSGSEQYF,TGTGCCAGCAGCTTGGGGACTAGCGGGTCCGAGCAGTACTTC
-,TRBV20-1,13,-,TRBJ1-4,CSALTRTNEKRFF,TGCAGTGCCCTAACCAGGACTAATGAAAAACGGTTTTTT
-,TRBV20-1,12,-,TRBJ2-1,CSARDRRAWEFF,TGCAGTGCTAGAGATCGGCGGGCCTGGGAGTTCTTC
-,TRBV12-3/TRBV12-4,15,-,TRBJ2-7,CASSFFGAGTYEQYF,TGTGCCAGCAGTTTCTTTGGGGCAGGAACCTACGAGCAGTACTTC
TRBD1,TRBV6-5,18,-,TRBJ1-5,CASSYSGLPGQSNQPQHF,TGTGCCAGCAGTTACTCGGGTCTGCCGGGACAGAGCAATCAGCCCCAGCATTTT
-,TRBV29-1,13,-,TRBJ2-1,CSVAGASYNEQFF,TGCAGCGTTGCGGGGGCGTCCTACAATGAGCAGTTCTTC
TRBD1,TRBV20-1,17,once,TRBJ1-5,CSARDTPGGAGNQPQHF,TGCAGTGCTAGAGATACCCCAGGGGGCGCGGGCAATCAGCCCCAGCATTTT
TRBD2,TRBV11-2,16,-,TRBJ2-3,CASRPLEREDTDTQYF,TGTGCCAGCAGGCCCCTGGAGCGGGAGGACACAGATACGCAGTATTTT
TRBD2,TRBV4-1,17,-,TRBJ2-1,CASRDNSGRGSSYEQFF,TGCGCCAGCAGAGACAATAGCGGGAGGGGTTCGTCTTATGAGCAGTTCTTC
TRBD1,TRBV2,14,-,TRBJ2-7,CASSEGWTGHEQYF,TGTGCCAGCAGTGAAGGGTGGACAGGGCACGAGCAGTACTTC
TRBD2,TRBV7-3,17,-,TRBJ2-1,CASSLTGGTSVYNEQFF,TGTGCCAGCAGCTTAACGGGGGGGACTAGCGTCTACAATGAGCAGTTCTTC
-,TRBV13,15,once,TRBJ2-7,CASSLGQGPTSEQYF,TGTGCCAGCAGCTTAGGACAGGGACCTACTTCCGAGCAGTACTTC
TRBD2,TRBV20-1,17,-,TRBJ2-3,CSAPPPGGRARTDTQYF,TGCAGTGCTCCCCCCCCCGGCGGGAGGGCACGTACAGATACGCAGTATTTT
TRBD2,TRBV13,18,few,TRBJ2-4,CASSSFARREGQRNIQYF,TGTGCCAGCAGCTCCTTCGCTCGACGGGAGGGCCAACGTAACATTCAGTACTTC
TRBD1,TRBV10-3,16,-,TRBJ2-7,CAISDSKQGSPYEQYF,TGTGCCATCAGCGACTCAAAACAGGGGTCCCCCTACGAGCAGTACTTC
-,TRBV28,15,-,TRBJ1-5,CASSLRDAGNQPQHF,TGTGCCAGCAGTTTGAGGGACGCCGGGAACCAGCCCCAGCATTTT
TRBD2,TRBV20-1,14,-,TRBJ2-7,CSAGRGWSYNEQYF,TGCAGTGCTGGGAGGGGTTGGTCCTACAATGAGCAGTACTTC
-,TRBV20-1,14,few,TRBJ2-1,CSAPGGPYHNEQFF,TGCAGTGCCCCCGGGGGGCCCTACCACAATGAGCAGTTCTTC
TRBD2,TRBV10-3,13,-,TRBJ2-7,CAIRGREGHEQYF,TGTGCCATCAGGGGCCGGGAGGGCCACGAGCAGTACTTC
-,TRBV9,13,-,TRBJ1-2,CASSSGADYGYTF,TGTGCCAGCAGCAGTGGGGCGGACTATGGCTACACCTTC
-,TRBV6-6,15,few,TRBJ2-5,CASRGSGKAQETQYF,TGTGCCAGCAGAGGATCTGGGAAGGCCCAAGAGACCCAGTACTTC
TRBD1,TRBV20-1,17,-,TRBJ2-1,CSATSHEGTGDYNEQFF,TGCAGTGCCACCTCCCACGAAGGGACAGGGGACTACAATGAGCAGTTCTTC